Here is one T cell receptor beta chain with its context. As yet, its antigen is unknown. This sample was included in a study of monozygotic twins with inflammatory bowel disease. Overall study results and limits: What may have added variability to patient repertoires is that immunosuppressive treatments differed.

Germline V gene lookup returns CDR1 DFQATT and CDR2 SNEGSKA (reference sequence). CDR3 size: 14 residues. The cDNA of both the TCRalpha and TCRbeta chains was subjected to two nested PCRs of 16 and 9 cycles. Each CDR3 protein gets one entry in TCRdb, which reprocessed the 5' RACE reads and gives no DNA. The ten most abundant clones cover 1.9% of a sample with fewer than 110,000 distinct CDR3 sequences. The receptor's source is a human donor with ulcerative colitis or Crohn's disease, or a healthy co-twin of an affected twin (not recorded which). The sample consisted of blood. V is TRBV20-1 and J is TRBJ1-1; TCRdb proposes TRBD1, but this gene call is untestable without DNA. The chain's CDR3 is CSARTGGRGAEAFF.